The 16 T cell receptor beta chains below were found in one sample sequenced in a study of blood T cell repertoires in COVID-19. The protocol was immunoSEQ multiplex PCR, while the TCRdb copy is restricted to in-frame clones and leaves out a portion. The sample consists of over 85,000 clones, around nine tenths of them appearing once. Specimen: peripheral blood. The receptors were sampled from a human donor with COVID-19, enrolled during active disease. The donor label of this sample is uncertain.

J is TRBJ1-5 and V is TRBV7-3, with D perhaps matching TRBD1 (6 bases). Germline-derived CDR1 and CDR2 are SGHTA and FQGTGA. Trimming removed 5 bases at V and 5 bases at J, with 13 bases between. The CDR3 is made up of 14 amino acids. CDR3 residues: CASSPQGRHQPQHF. In nucleotides, the CDR3 is TGTGCCAGCAGCCCACAGGGTAGGCATCAGCCCCAGCATTTT. The entire variable domain, with the rest obtained from reference TRBV7-3 and TRBJ1-5, is as follows: GAGVSQTPSNKVTEKGKYVELRCDPISGHTALYWYRQSLGQGPEFLIYFQGTGAADDSGLPNDRFFAVRPEGSVSTLKIQRTERGDSAVYLCASSPQGRHQPQHFGDGTRLSIL.

This chain joins TRBV2 and TRBJ1-3; maybe TRBD1 (6 bases). CDR3 length: 14 residues. Germline-derived CDR1 and CDR2 are SNHLY and FYNNEI. V lost 8 bases to trimming and J lost 2 bases, with 13 bases between them. The CDR3 sequence is CASSGEGAGNTIYF. In nucleotides, the CDR3 is TGTGCCAGCTCAGGGGAGGGTGCTGGAAACACCATATATTTT.

The genes are TRBV5-1 and TRBJ1-5, with D possibly being TRBD1 (5 bases). The V end was cut by 4 bases, the J end by 5 bases, with 16 bases between. Germline assignment: CDR1 SGHRS and CDR2 YFSETQ. The CDR3 extends over 15 amino acids. The DNA of the CDR3 is TGCGCCAGCAGCCCGACAGCAGGTCTCGATCAGCCCCAGCATTTT. Translation gives CASSPTAGLDQPQHF.

The genes are TRBV6-5 and TRBJ2-1, with TRBD1 matching 8 bases. CDR3 length: 15 amino acids. Germline lookup yields CDR1 MNHEY and CDR2 SVGAGI. After removal of 7 bases from V and 9 bases from J, the junction contained 14 bases not matched to a gene. Here the CDR3 reads CASTWTGKSGGEQFF. CDR3 nucleotides: TGTGCCAGCACCTGGACAGGGAAGAGTGGCGGTGAGCAGTTCTTC.

The chain employs TRBV5-5 and TRBJ1-2, with 10 bases fitting TRBD1. Germline V gene data show CDR1 as SGHKS and CDR2 as YYEKEE (reference sequence). The CDR3 length is 14 residues. V was pared by 8 bases and J by 7 bases, with 11 bases of the junction left unmatched. CDR3 in amino acids: CASISPGTGVGYTF. Written as DNA, the CDR3 is TGTGCCAGTATTTCACCGGGGACAGGGGTTGGCTACACCTTC. The full variable domain, completed using reference TRBV5-5 and TRBJ1-2, is DAGVTQSPTHLIKTRGQQVTLRCSPISGHKSVSWYQQVLGQGPQFIFQYYEKEERGRGNFPDRFSARQFPNYSSELNVNALLLGDSALYLCASISPGTGVGYTFGSGTRLTVV.

The chain employs TRBV7-6 and TRBJ1-5, with unresolved D. Trimming left V 5 bases short and J 2 bases short, with 10 bases between. The CDR3 totals 14 residues. Germline CDR1 reads SGHVS; CDR2 reads FNYEAQ. The CDR3 sequence is CASSASSGNQPQHF. CDR3 nucleotide sequence: TGTGCCAGCAGCGCAAGTTCAGGCAATCAGCCCCAGCATTTT.

V and J are TRBV5-6 and TRBJ1-1; 11 nucleotides agree with TRBD1. Germline V CDR1 and CDR2: SGHDT, YYEEEE. CDR3 size: 15 residues. The trim removed 4 bases at V and 8 bases at J, leaving 10 bases unmatched. This CDR3 reads CASSRRRTGGGEAFF. As DNA, the CDR3 is TGTGCCAGCAGCAGACGGAGGACAGGGGGCGGGGAAGCTTTCTTT.

The chain couples TRBV6-5 to TRBJ1-3; TRBD1 matches 7 bases. V lost 0 bases, J lost 4 bases, and 6 bases stayed unmatched. Germline V gene lookup returns CDR1 MNHEY and CDR2 SVGAGI. This CDR3 is built from 16 residues. This chain's CDR3 is CASSYSTGSSGNTIYF. The CDR3 region has the DNA TGTGCCAGCAGTTACTCGACAGGGTCGTCCGGAAACACCATATATTTT.

V gene TRBV19 combines with J gene TRBJ1-3; D call uncertain. Germline CDR1 reads LNHDA; CDR2 reads SQIVND (reference sequence). The CDR3 is 14 residues long. V was cut by 2 bases and J by 0 bases, with 5 bases left in between. CDR3 in DNA: TGTGCCAGTAGTATAATTAGCTCTGGAAACACCATATATTTT. As protein: CASSIISSGNTIYF.

This clone is a singleton in its sample. The chain joins TRBV10-3 to TRBJ2-1; 8 bases agree with TRBD2. Germline V gene lookup returns CDR1 ENHRY and CDR2 SYGVKD. The V gene end was trimmed by 11 bases and the J gene end by 5 bases; junction bases not matched to a gene: 14. This CDR3 has 15 amino acids. CDR3 amino acids: CASLGGLEVHNEQFF. CDR3 sequence (DNA): TGTGCCTCATTGGGGGGACTAGAGGTGCACAATGAGCAGTTCTTC.

The chain joins TRBV7-8 to TRBJ1-6, with D hard to call. CDR1 and CDR2 (germline): SGHVS, FQNEAQ. The length of the CDR3 is 13 residues. The V gene lost 2 bases and the J gene lost 7 bases, with 6 bases spanning the gap. Written as DNA, the CDR3 is TGTGCCAGCAGCTTACTCAGAAATTCACCCCTCCACTTT. Translating it yields CASSLLRNSPLHF.

The chain uses TRBV4-1 and TRBJ2-2; 9 nucleotides agree with TRBD2. The germline CDR1 and CDR2 sequences are MGHRA and YSYEKL. The CDR3 extends over 17 amino acids. Losses at the gene ends were 1 base for V and 4 bases for J; bases not matched to a gene: 7. The CDR3: CASSQVKGLAFTGELFF. The CDR3, as DNA: TGCGCCAGCAGCCAAGTAAAGGGACTAGCATTCACCGGGGAGCTGTTTTTT.

Note on this clone: At one boundary the junction diverges from the germline segment, which might be a read error. The CDR3 DNA reads as TGCAGTGCTAGAGATCAGGACAGGGCTTTTTTC. Its protein is CSARDQDRAFF. This rearrangement joins TRBV20-1 to TRBJ2-7; 8 positions agree with TRBD1. This CDR3 is built from 11 residues. In germline, CDR1 is DFQATT, CDR2 SNEGSKA (reference sequence).

This chain uses TRBV5-6 with TRBJ1-1; TRBD1 matches at 7 bases. CDR3 length equals 15 residues. Trimming cost V 0 bases and J 0 bases; bases outside gene matches: 2. Looked up from germline, CDR1 is SGHDT and CDR2 is YYEEEE. The CDR3 region is CASSLVTGLNTEAFF. CDR3 in DNA: TGTGCCAGCAGCTTGGTGACAGGGCTGAACACTGAAGCTTTCTTT.

V is TRBV5-1 and J is TRBJ1-1, with D tentatively TRBD1 (5 bases). CDR3 length: 15 residues. V shed 1 base and J shed 7 bases, with 17 bases lying between them. Germline CDR1 is SGHRS and CDR2 is YFSETQ. This CDR3 reads CASSLLSQGSSEAFF. Here the CDR3 DNA reads TGCGCCAGCAGCTTGCTGAGCCAGGGATCTAGTGAAGCTTTCTTT.

The genes are TRBV9 and TRBJ2-1, with 8 nucleotides matching TRBD1. CDR3 length: 16 residues. Trimming at V came to 4 bases and at J to 9 bases, leaving 15 bases not matched to a gene. Germline CDR1 reads SGDLS; CDR2 reads YYNGEE. DNA for the CDR3: TGTGCCAGCAGCCCTCTCGGGACCATCAGGGGGCCTGAGCAGTTCTTC. It translates to CASSPLGTIRGPEQFF.